The next 9 T cell receptor beta chains were all read from a single sample in a study of T-cell reconstitution after alpha-beta-depleted transplantation in children. The TCRbeta library was prepared with unique molecular identifiers. TCRdb re-derived calls from the PCR reads in MiXCR, one entry per CDR3 protein. The table has around 670,000 distinct CDR3 sequences, about an eighth seen once. Sequencing was performed on PBMCs, taken before TCRalphabeta/CD19-depleted stem cell transplant. The source of these receptors is a girl aged 2 to 10 with congenital amegakaryocytic thrombocytopenia, due to receive a stem cell transplant.

At least ten counts were recorded for this clonotype. The genes are TRBV7-9 and TRBJ2-1; no clear D gene. Trimming removed 5 bases from V and 8 bases from J, with 13 bases in between. CDR1 and CDR2 from the germline V gene are SEHNR and FQNEAQ (reference sequence). This CDR3 region has 13 residues. The CDR3 DNA reads as TGTGCCAGCAGCCCTGGGATCCTTTATGAGCAGTTCTTC. Protein product: CASSPGILYEQFF.

Concerning this clonotype itself: One base away lies a much larger clone, so this may be a sequencing read error. The J gene is TRBJ1-5, the V gene TRBV12-3 or TRBV12-4, with D possibly TRBD1 on 5 matching bases. This CDR3 is built from 15 residues. CDR3 sequence (DNA): TGTGCCAGCAGTCACCGGGACGGCCTCAATAAGCCCCAGCATTTT. It encodes CASSHRDGLNKPQHF.

This clonotype was counted ten times or more. V is TRBV29-1 and J is TRBJ2-1, with no clear D. Per germline, CDR1 SQVTM and CDR2 ANQGSEA. V lost 2 bases, J lost 5 bases, and 7 bases lay in between. There are 12 residues in the CDR3. The CDR3 DNA sequence: TGCAGCGTTGAAACGGGTCACAATGAGCAGTTCTTC. This gives the protein CSVETGHNEQFF.

The sample holds many counts of this clonotype. The chain has TRBV12-3 or TRBV12-4 and TRBJ2-1; 7 bases fit TRBD1. The V segment lost 5 bases and the J segment 15 bases; nucleotides outside the gene matches: 7. The CDR3 is 11 residues long. The CDR3 coding sequence is TGTGCCAGCAGTCCCGGACAGGTCGTGTTCTTC. Its protein product is CASSPGQVVFF.

A few counts support this clonotype. The chain uses TRBV7-9 and TRBJ2-1, with a weak D call TRBD2 (5 bases). The V gene lost 11 bases and the J gene lost 3 bases, with 23 bases spanning the gap. This CDR3 is built from 16 residues. Germline V CDR1 and CDR2: SEHNR, FQNEAQ (reference sequence). The CDR3 loop reads CAVTRRRGGLYNEQFF. Here the CDR3 DNA reads TGTGCCGTGACCCGGCGGCGAGGAGGCCTCTACAATGAGCAGTTCTTC.

The table lists this clonotype with many counts. The chain is built from TRBV27 and TRBJ2-3, with D tentatively TRBD1 (5 bases). The CDR3 extends over 13 amino acids. Germline loops: CDR1 MNHEY, CDR2 SMNVEV (reference sequence). Trimming stripped 5 bases from V and 5 bases from J, with 11 bases between. The CDR3 spells CASSPLRGDTQYF. CDR3 coding DNA: TGTGCCAGCAGTCCACTTAGGGGAGATACGCAGTATTTT.

This clonotype was recorded many times. The chain carries TRBV20-1 and TRBJ2-1; a possible D gene is TRBD2 (6 bases). The CDR3 loop spans 15 amino acids. Between the trimmed V and J ends, which lost 3 bases and 0 bases, there was a span of 12 bases. Germline V lookup: CDR1 DFQATT, CDR2 SNEGSKA (reference sequence). The DNA for the CDR3 is TGCAGTGCTAGTGATAGCGGCAGCTCCTACAATGAGCAGTTCTTC. Translation gives CSASDSGSSYNEQFF.

The chain links TRBV12-3 or TRBV12-4 to TRBJ2-5, with TRBD2 matching 9 bases. The junction had 4 bases not matched to a gene; V was cut back by 4 bases and J by 4 bases. There are 14 residues in the CDR3. Here the CDR3 reads CASSSSGMGETQYF. CDR3 nucleotide sequence: TGTGCCAGCAGTTCTAGCGGGATGGGAGAGACCCAGTACTTC.

The table lists this clonotype with many counts. The CDR3 region is CSASPPGGSYNEQFF. The CDR3 nucleotides read TGCAGTGCTAGCCCCCCGGGAGGCTCCTACAATGAGCAGTTCTTC. The J gene is TRBJ2-1, the V gene TRBV20-1; TRBD2 agrees at 7 bases. The V gene's germline CDR1 is DFQATT and CDR2 SNEGSKA (reference sequence). The J segment lost 0 bases and the V segment lost 3 bases, leaving 5 bases of the junction unmatched. This CDR3 has 15 residues.